This TCR beta chain is from a study of cytomegalovirus exposure and HLA in healthy donors. Study as a whole: Early released data had tens of millions of unique TCRs, all coming from HLA-typed donors.

Primers: 60 Vbeta forward and 13 Jbeta reverse. The assay was immunoSEQ multiplex PCR, and TCRdb's table has in-frame clones only and misses some. The sample carries about 120,000 clones, 83% recorded once. Germline loops: CDR1 SNHLY, CDR2 FYNNEI. The CDR3 sequence is 11 residues long. V was pared by 7 bases and J by 8 bases, with 11 bases between. In the case of this clone: The antigen remains unidentified.

Nominally healthy donors provided the samples, though records likely missed some immune exposures. Study-level points and caveats: In a later analysis, TCR association rates varied by HLA locus: DRB1 most, HLA-C fewest.

The chain recombines TRBV2 with TRBJ1-1; possible D gene TRBD1, 6 bases. This TCR was recovered from a man in his late teens or twenties in good health and CMV-seropositive. Source material: PBMCs. The DNA for the CDR3 is TGTGCCAGCATGAACAGGGTCGAAGCTTTCTTT. Translation: CASMNRVEAFF.